The clone carrying this T cell receptor beta chain was detected only a few times. In the original workflow: Amplifying reference gene primers gave estimates of nucleated cell counts. Repertoires were generated with immunoSEQ multiplex PCR, while TCRdb's copy carries only in-frame clones and drops some. For V, J and clone size, that table is used; D and trimming come from the DNA. The table shows about 160,000 clones, with around 89% occurring only once. These data come from a study of blood T cell repertoires in COVID-19. The sequence derives from a man in his fifties or sixties with acute or convalescent COVID-19. Input material: peripheral blood.

The CDR3 DNA reads TGTGCCAGCAGCTTACTAGCGGGGGGGCTGAATGAGCAGTTCTTC. This gives the protein CASSLLAGGLNEQFF. The rearrangement uses TRBV7-9 and TRBJ2-1, with TRBD2 identical over 12 bases. The CDR3 covers 15 residues. CDR1 is SEHNR, CDR2 FQNEAQ, per germline (reference sequence). J lost 7 bases, V lost 2 bases, and 3 bases had no gene match.